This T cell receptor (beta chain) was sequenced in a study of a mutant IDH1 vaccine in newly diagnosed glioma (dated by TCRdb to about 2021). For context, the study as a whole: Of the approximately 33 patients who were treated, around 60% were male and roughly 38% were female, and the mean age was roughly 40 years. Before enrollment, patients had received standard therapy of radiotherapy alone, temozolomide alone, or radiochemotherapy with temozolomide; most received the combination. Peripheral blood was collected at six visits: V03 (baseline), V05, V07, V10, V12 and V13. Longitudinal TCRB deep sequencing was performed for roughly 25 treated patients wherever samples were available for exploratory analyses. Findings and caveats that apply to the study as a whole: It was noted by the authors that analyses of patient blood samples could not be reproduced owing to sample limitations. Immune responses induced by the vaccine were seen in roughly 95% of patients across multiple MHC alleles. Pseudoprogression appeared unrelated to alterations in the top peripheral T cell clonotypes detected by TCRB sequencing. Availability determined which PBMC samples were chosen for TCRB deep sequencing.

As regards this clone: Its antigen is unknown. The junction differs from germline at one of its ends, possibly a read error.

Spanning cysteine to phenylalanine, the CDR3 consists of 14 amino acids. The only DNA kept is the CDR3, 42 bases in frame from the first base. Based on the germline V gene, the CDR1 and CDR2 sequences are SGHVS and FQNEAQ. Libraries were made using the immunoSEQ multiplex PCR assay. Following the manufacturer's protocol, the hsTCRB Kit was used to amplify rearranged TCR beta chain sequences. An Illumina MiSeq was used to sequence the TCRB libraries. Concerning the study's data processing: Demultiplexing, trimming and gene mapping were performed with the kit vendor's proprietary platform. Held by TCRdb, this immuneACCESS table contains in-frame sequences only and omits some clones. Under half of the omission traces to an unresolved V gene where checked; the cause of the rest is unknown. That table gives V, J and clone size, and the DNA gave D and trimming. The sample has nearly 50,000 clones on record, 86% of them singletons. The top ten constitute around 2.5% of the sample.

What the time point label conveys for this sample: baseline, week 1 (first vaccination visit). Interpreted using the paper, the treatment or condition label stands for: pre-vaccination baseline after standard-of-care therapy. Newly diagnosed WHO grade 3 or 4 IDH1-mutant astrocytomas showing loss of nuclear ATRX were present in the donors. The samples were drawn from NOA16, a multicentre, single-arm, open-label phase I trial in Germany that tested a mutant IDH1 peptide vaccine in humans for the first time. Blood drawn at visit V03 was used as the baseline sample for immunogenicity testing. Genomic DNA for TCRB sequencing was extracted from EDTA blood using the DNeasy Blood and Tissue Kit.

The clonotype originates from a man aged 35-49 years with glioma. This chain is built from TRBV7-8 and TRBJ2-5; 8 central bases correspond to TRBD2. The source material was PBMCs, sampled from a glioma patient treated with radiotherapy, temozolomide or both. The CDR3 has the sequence CASSLAGYQETQYF. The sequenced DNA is TGTGCCAGCAGCCTAGCGGGCTATCAAGAGACCCAGTACTTC.